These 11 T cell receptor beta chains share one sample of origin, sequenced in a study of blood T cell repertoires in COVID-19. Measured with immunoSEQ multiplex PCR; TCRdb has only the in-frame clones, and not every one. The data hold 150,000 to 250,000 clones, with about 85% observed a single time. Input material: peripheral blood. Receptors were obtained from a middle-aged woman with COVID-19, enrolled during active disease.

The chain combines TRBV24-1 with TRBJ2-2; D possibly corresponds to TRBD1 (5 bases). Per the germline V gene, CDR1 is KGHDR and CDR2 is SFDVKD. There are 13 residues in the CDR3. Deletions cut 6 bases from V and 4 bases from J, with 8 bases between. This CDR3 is CATSLTGTGELFF. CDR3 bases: TGTGCCACCAGTCTCACAGGCACCGGGGAGCTGTTTTTT.

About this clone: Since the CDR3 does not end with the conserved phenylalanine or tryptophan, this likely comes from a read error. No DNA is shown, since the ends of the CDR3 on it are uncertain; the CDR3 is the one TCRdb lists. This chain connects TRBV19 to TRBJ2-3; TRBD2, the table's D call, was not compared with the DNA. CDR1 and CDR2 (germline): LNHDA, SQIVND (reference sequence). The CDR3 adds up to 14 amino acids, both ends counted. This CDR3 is CASSIKGAGLAGPI.

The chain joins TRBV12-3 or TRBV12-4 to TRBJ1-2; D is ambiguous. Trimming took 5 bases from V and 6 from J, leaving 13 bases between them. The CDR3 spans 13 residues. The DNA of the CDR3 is TGTGCCAGCAGTGCGGGCTCGCAGAATGGCTACACCTTC. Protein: CASSAGSQNGYTF.

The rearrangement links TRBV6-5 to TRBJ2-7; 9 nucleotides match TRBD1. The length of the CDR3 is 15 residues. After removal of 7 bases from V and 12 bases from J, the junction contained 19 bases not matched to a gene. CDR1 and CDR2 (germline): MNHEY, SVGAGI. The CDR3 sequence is CASNSAGTGYRLPYF. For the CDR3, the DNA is TGTGCCAGCAATTCTGCCGGGACAGGGTATAGGCTACCGTACTTC.

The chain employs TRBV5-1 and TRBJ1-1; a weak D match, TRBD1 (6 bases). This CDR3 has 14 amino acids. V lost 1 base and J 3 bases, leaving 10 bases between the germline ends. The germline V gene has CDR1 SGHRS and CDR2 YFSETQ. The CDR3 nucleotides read TGCGCCAGCAGCTTGCAACAGGGCCACACTGAAGCTTTCTTT. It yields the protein CASSLQQGHTEAFF.

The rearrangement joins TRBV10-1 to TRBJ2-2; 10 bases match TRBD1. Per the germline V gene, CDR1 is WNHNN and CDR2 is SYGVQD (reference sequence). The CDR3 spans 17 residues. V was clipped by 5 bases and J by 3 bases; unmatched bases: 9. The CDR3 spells CASSFRDRGKDTGELFF. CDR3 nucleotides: TGCGCCAGCAGTTTCCGGGACAGGGGAAAGGACACCGGGGAGCTGTTTTTT.

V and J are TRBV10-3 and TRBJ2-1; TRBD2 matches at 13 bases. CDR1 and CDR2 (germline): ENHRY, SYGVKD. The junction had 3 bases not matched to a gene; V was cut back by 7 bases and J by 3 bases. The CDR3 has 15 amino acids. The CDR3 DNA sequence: TGTGCCATCATCAGGACTAGCGGGGGCTACAATGAGCAGTTCTTC. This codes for CAIIRTSGGYNEQFF.

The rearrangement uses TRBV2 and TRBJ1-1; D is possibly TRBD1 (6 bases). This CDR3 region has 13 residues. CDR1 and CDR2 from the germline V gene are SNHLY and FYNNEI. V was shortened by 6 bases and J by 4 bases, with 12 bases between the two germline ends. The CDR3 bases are TGTGCCAGCAGGGTACAGGGCCTCACTGAAGCTTTCTTT. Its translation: CASRVQGLTEAFF. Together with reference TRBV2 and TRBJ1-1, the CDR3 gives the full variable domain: EPEVTQTPSHQVTQMGQEVILRCVPISNHLYFYWYRQILGQKVEFLVSFYNNEISEKSEIFDDQFSVERPDGSNFTLKIRSTKLEDSAMYFCASRVQGLTEAFFGQGTRLTVV.

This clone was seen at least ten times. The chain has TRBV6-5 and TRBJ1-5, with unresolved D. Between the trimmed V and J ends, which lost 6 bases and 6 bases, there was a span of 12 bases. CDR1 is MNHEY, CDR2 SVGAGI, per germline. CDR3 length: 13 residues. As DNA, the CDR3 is TGTGCCAGCAGCACACAACAGAGTCAGCCCCAGCATTTT. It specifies CASSTQQSQPQHF.

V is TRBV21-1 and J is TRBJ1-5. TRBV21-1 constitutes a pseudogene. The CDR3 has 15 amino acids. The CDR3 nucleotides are TGTGCCAGCACCCTGGGGGGGTATTGCAATCAGCCCCAGCATTTT. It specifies CASTLGGYCNQPQHF.

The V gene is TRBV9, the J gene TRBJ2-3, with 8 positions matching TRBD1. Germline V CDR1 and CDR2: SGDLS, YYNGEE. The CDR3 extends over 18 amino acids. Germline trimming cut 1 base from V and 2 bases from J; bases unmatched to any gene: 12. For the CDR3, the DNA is TGTGCCAGCAGCGTACCGTCACAGGGGGTGATGAACACAGATACGCAGTATTTT. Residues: CASSVPSQGVMNTDTQYF.